This T cell receptor beta chain appears in the sequencing data of a study of blood T cell repertoires in COVID-19. Study-level information: Italy, Spain and the United States were the sources of the convalescent and acute COVID-19 samples.

Sequenced by immunoSEQ multiplex PCR; TCRdb stores in-frame clones only, minus some. The sample includes 200,000 to 250,000 clones, just over 85% seen only once; the top ten take around 5.7%. V was shortened by 4 bases and J by 0 bases, with 12 bases between the two germline ends. CDR3 size: 16 residues. Germline lookup yields CDR1 SNHLY and CDR2 FYNNEI. This sequence was found in a man older than 75 with acute or convalescent COVID-19. The V call is TRBV2, the J call TRBJ1-4; a weak D match, TRBD1 (5 bases). Sequencing input: peripheral blood. The DNA of the CDR3 is TGTGCCAGCAGTGCCCGTCGGGGGGCAACTAATGAAAAACTGTTTTTT. Translating gives CASSARRGATNEKLFF.